One T cell receptor (beta chain) is described in this entry. These data originate in a study of naive and memory T cell subsets. Four subsets defined by CD45RA and CD27 were sorted after CD3, CD4, CD8 and live/dead staining. Two oligonucleotides, mixed equimolar, formed the beta constant-region primer covering TRBC1 and TRBC2. Using its own MiXCR run on the UMI-ligation and nested PCR reads, TCRdb lists one record per CDR3 protein. The table includes 100,000 or so distinct CDR3 sequences, 7% detected once. Germline V gives CDR1 SGHTA, CDR2 FQGNSA. This CDR3 spans 16 amino acids. V was pared by 1 base and J by 10 bases, with 17 bases between.

Source material: central memory CD4+ T cells from blood. The receptor was isolated from a human donor in good health. The J gene is TRBJ1-6, the V gene TRBV7-2; D unclear. CDR3 nucleotide sequence: TGTGCCAGCAGCTTAGATTCGGGGAGAAGTGGCTCACCCCTCCACTTT. It yields the protein CASSLDSGRSGSPLHF.